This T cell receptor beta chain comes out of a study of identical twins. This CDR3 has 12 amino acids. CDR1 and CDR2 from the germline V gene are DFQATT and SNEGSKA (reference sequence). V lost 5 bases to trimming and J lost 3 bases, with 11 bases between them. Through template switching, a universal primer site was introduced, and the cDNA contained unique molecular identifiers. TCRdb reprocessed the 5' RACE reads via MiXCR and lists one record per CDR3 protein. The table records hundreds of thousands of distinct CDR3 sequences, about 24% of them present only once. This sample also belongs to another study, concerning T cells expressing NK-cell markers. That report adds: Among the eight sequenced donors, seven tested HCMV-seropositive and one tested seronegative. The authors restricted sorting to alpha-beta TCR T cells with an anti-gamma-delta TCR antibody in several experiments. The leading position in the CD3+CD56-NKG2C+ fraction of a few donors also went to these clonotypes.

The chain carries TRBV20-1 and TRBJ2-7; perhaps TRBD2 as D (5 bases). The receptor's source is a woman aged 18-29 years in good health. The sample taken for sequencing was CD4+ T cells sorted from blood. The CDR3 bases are TGCAGTGCTGTTCAGCGGAGCTACGAGCAGTACTTC. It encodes CSAVQRSYEQYF.